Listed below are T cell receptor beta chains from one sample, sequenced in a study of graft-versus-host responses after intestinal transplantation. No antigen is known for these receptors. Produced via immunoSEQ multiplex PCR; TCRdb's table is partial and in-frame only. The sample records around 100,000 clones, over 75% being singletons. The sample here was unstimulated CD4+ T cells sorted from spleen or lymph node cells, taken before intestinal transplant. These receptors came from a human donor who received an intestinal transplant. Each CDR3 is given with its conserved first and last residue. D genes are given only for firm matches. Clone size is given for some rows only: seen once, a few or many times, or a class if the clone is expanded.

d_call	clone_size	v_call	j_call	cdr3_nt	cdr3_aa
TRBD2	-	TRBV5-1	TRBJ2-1	TGCGCCAGCAGCGGGTTTAAGAGTATGGTAGCGGGAAATGAGCAGTTCTTC	CASSGFKSMVAGNEQFF
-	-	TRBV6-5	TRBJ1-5	TGTGCCAGCAGTACCAATGGGGATCAGCCCCAGCATTTT	CASSTNGDQPQHF
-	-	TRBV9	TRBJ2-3	TGTGCCAGCAGCGTAGGGTCAAGCACAGATACGCAGTATTTT	CASSVGSSTDTQYF
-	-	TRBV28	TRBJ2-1	TGTGCCAGCAGGTCCCACAATGAGCAGTTCTTC	CASRSHNEQFF
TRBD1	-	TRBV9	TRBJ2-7	TGTGCCAGCAGCGTAGGGGGGACAGCCCACAACGAGCAGTACTTC	CASSVGGTAHNEQYF
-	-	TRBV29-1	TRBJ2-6	TGCAGCGTCGGGACGTCAGTCGGGGCCAACGTCCTGACTTTC	CSVGTSVGANVLTF
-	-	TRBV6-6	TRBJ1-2	TGTGCCAGCAGTTATCGACAGGACTATGGCTACACCTTC	CASSYRQDYGYTF
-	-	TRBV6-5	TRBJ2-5	TGTGCCAGCAACACGGGGGATTTTAGCGGGACCCAGTACTTC	CASNTGDFSGTQYF
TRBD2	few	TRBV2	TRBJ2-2	TGTGCCAGCAGCACTAGCGGTACCGGGGAGCTGTTTTTT	CASSTSGTGELFF
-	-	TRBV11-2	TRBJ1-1	TGTGCCAGCAGCTTTTTGGAGAACACTGAAGCTTTCTTT	CASSFLENTEAFF
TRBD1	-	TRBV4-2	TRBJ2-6	TGTGCCAGCAGCCCAGAGGACAGGAGCCCATCTGGGGCCAACGTCCTGACTTTC	CASSPEDRSPSGANVLTF